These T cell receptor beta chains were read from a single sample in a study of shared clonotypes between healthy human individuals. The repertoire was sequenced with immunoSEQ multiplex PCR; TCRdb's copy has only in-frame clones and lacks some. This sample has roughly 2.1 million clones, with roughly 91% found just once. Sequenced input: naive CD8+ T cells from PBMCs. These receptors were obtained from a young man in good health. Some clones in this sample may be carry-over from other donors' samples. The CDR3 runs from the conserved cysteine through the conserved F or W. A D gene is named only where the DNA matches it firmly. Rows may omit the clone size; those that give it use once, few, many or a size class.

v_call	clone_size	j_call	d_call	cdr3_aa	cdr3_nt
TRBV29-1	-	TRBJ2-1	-	CSVGRHNEQFF	TGCAGCGTGGGGCGGCACAATGAGCAGTTCTTC
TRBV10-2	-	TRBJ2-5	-	CASRLQGVQETQYF	TGCGCCAGCAGGCTACAGGGAGTCCAAGAGACCCAGTACTTC
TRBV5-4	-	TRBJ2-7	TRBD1	CASGTDPYEQYF	TGTGCCAGTGGGACAGACCCCTACGAGCAGTACTTC
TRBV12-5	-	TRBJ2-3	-	CASGISDTQYF	TGTGCTAGTGGTATCTCAGATACGCAGTATTTT
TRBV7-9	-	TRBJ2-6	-	CASSSPASGANVLTF	TGTGCCAGCAGCTCCCCCGCCTCTGGGGCCAACGTCCTGACTTTC
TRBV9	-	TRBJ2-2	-	CASSDPGTQPNTGELFF	TGTGCCAGCAGTGACCCCGGGACTCAGCCGAACACCGGGGAGCTGTTTTTT
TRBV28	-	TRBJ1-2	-	CASRSSRTANGYTF	TGTGCCAGCAGATCCTCAAGAACAGCAAATGGCTACACCTTC
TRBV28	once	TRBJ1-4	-	CASSGGMDRNEKLFF	TGTGCCAGCTCTGGGGGGATGGACAGAAATGAAAAACTGTTTTTT
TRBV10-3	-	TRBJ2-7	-	CAISESSKRNYEQYF	TGTGCCATCAGTGAGTCGTCTAAGCGGAACTACGAGCAGTACTTC
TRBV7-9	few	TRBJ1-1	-	CASSRGVEAFF	TGTGCCAGCAGTAGGGGGGTTGAAGCTTTCTTT
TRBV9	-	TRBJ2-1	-	CASSGSGEQFF	TGTGCCAGCAGCGGCAGCGGTGAGCAGTTCTTC
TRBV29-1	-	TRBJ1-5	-	CPTPNSNQPQHF	TGCCCGACTCCGAATAGCAATCAGCCCCAGCATTTT
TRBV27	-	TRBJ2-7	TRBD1	CASRIPGQGPHEQYF	TGTGCCAGCAGGATTCCGGGACAGGGGCCCCACGAGCAGTACTTC
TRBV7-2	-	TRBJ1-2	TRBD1	CASSWPEDRGIYGYTF	TGTGCCAGCAGCTGGCCCGAGGACAGGGGGATCTATGGCTACACCTTC
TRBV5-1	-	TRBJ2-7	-	CASSPGVGEYEQYF	TGCGCCAGCAGCCCGGGGGTAGGCGAATACGAGCAGTACTTC
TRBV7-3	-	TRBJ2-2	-	CASSLRGPNTGELFF	TGTGCCAGCAGCTTAAGAGGGCCGAACACCGGGGAGCTGTTTTTT
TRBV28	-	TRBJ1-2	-	CASSSPGGGYTF	TGTGCCAGCAGTAGCCCGGGGGGGGGCTACACCTTC
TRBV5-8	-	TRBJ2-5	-	CASSPELKETQYF	TGTGCCAGCAGCCCTGAATTAAAAGAGACCCAGTACTTC
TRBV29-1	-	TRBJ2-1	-	CSVPRVNEQFF	TGCAGCGTACCCAGGGTTAATGAGCAGTTCTTC
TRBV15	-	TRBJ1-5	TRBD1	CATSGQDRDSNNQPQHF	TGTGCCACCAGCGGGCAGGACCGGGACAGTAACAATCAGCCCCAGCATTTT
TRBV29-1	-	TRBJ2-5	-	CSVEVPQGKETQYF	TGCAGCGTTGAGGTACCACAGGGAAAGGAGACCCAGTACTTC
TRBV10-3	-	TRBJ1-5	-	CAISVGPLNNQPQHF	TGTGCCATCAGTGTCGGGCCCCTGAACAATCAGCCCCAGCATTTT
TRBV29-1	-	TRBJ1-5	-	CSPFGSFGNQPQHF	TGCAGCCCCTTCGGGAGTTTCGGCAATCAGCCCCAGCATTTT
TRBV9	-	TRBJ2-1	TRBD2	CASSEWGGNEQFF	TGTGCCAGCAGCGAATGGGGGGGCAATGAGCAGTTCTTC
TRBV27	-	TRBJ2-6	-	CASSETAGANVLTF	TGTGCCAGCAGCGAGACGGCTGGGGCCAACGTCCTGACTTTC
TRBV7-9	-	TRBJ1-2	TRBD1	CASSLAPRQGLGYTF	TGTGCCAGCAGCTTAGCCCCGAGACAGGGGTTGGGCTACACCTTC
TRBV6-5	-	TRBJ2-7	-	CASSYGAEQYF	TGTGCCAGCAGTTACGGGGCAGAGCAGTACTTC
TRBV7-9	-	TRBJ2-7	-	CASSPRTTYEQYF	TGTGCCAGCAGCCCTCGGACTACCTACGAGCAGTACTTC
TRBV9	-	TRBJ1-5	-	CASSLGHSNQPQHF	TGTGCCAGCAGCCTGGGACATAGCAATCAGCCCCAGCATTTT
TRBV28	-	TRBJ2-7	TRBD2	CASSLLAGGRHEQYF	TGTGCCAGCAGTTTACTAGCGGGAGGTAGGCACGAGCAGTACTTC
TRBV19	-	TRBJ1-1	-	CASSSRTAMNTEAFF	TGTGCCAGTAGTTCCCGGACAGCAATGAACACTGAAGCTTTCTTT
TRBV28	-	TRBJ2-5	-	CASSKRTQETQYF	TGTGCCAGCAGTAAGCGCACACAAGAGACCCAGTACTTC
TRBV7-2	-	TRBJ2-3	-	CASSLSGRDTQYF	TGTGCCAGCAGCTTATCAGGAAGGGATACGCAGTATTTT
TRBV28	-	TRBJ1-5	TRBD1	CASSSGTGNQPQHF	TGTGCCAGCAGTTCAGGGACAGGGAATCAGCCCCAGCATTTT
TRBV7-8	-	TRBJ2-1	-	CASSPGDYNEQFF	TGTGCCAGCAGCCCCGGAGACTACAATGAGCAGTTCTTC
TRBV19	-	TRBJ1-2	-	CASKRDPTYGYTF	TGTGCCAGTAAACGGGACCCGACCTATGGCTACACCTTC
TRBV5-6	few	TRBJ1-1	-	CASSWTGRTEAFF	TGTGCCAGCAGCTGGACGGGTCGCACTGAAGCTTTCTTT
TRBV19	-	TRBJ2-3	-	CASSVRQGGYYPDTQYF	TGTGCCAGTAGTGTAAGACAGGGAGGCTATTATCCAGATACGCAGTATTTT
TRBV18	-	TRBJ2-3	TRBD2	CASSPIRLAGSTDTQYF	TGTGCCAGCTCACCAATTCGACTAGCGGGAAGCACAGATACGCAGTATTTT
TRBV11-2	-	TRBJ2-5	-	CASSPLADFQETQYF	TGTGCCAGCAGCCCTCTGGCGGACTTCCAAGAGACCCAGTACTTC
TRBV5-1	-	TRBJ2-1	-	CASSLLGHHSYNEQFF	TGCGCCAGCAGCTTGCTAGGGCATCACTCCTACAATGAGCAGTTCTTC
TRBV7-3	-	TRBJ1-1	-	CASSFWENTEAFF	TGTGCCAGCAGCTTTTGGGAGAACACTGAAGCTTTCTTT
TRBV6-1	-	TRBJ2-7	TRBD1	CASKRTGPYEQYF	TGTGCCAGCAAACGGACAGGCCCCTACGAGCAGTACTTC
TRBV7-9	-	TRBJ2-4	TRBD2	CASSPTSGWENIQYF	TGTGCCAGCAGCCCGACTAGCGGGTGGGAAAACATTCAGTACTTC
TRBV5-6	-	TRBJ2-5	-	CASSGYRVGETQYF	TGTGCCAGCAGCGGATACAGGGTAGGAGAGACCCAGTACTTC
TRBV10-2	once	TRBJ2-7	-	CASSPVGPYEQYF	TGCGCCAGCAGTCCTGTAGGCCCCTACGAGCAGTACTTC
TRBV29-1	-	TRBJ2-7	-	CSVGGGTGQRRGYEQYF	TGCAGCGTTGGAGGTGGGACTGGCCAGCGGAGGGGATATGAGCAGTACTTC
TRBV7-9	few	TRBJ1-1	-	CASGGIGNTEAFF	TGTGCCAGTGGCGGCATAGGGAACACTGAAGCTTTCTTT
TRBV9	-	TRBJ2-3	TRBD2	CASSYSGLAGFVTDTQYF	TGTGCCAGCAGCTACTCGGGACTAGCGGGCTTTGTAACAGATACGCAGTATTTT
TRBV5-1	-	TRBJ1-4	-	CASTKDGATNEKLFF	TGCGCCAGCACGAAAGATGGGGCCACTAATGAAAAACTGTTTTTT
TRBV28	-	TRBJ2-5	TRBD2	CASRFSGGGAQETQYF	TGTGCCAGCAGATTTAGCGGGGGAGGGGCGCAAGAGACCCAGTACTTC
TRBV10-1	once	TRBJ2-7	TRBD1	CASNGTAKFSYEQYF	TGCGCCAGCAATGGGACAGCCAAGTTCTCCTACGAGCAGTACTTC
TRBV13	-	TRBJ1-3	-	CASSFGGSGNTIYF	TGTGCCAGCAGCTTCGGAGGGTCTGGAAACACCATATATTTT
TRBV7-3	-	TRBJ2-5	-	CASSLPRGPVGKTQYF	TGTGCCAGCAGCTTACCGAGGGGCCCGGTGGGGAAGACCCAGTACTTC
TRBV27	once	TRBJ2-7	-	CASSPSSTYEQYF	TGTGCCAGCAGCCCCAGTAGCACCTACGAGCAGTACTTC
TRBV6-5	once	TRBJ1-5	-	CASRGGDGVWHF	TGTGCCAGCAGGGGGGGAGACGGTGTGTGGCATTTT
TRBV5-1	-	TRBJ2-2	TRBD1	CASSLATWDRGNAGELFF	TGCGCCAGCAGCTTGGCGACCTGGGACAGGGGGAACGCCGGGGAGCTGTTTTTT
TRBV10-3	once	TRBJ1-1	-	CAISEAFLMNTEAFF	TGTGCCATCAGTGAAGCATTTCTCATGAACACTGAAGCTTTCTTT
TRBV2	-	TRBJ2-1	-	CATPKLGYEQFF	TGTGCCACCCCGAAGTTGGGGTATGAGCAGTTCTTC